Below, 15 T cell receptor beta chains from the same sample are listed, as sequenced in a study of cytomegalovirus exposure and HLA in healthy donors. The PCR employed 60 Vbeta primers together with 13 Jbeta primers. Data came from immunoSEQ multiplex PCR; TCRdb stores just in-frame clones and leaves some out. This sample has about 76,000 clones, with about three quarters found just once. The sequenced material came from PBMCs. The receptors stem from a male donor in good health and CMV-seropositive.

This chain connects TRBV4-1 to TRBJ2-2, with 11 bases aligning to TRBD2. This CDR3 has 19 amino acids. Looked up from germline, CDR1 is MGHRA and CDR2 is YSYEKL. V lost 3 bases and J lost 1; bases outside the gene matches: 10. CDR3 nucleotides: TGCGCCAGCAGCCAGAGGGCTAGCGGGGGGCCGCAGAACACCGGGGAGCTGTTTTTT. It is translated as CASSQRASGGPQNTGELFF.

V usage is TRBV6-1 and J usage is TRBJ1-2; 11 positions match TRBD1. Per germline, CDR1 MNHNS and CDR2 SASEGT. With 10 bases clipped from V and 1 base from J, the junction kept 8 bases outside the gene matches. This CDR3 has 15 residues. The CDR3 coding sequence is TGTGCCATTTCGGACAGGGGGCTCATTAACTATGGCTACACCTTC. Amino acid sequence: CAISDRGLINYGYTF.

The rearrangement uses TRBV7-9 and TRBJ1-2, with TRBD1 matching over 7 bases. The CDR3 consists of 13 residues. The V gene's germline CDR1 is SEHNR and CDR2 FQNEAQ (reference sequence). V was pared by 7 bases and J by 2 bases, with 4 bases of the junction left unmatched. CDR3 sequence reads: CASIPTGNYGYTF. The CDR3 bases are TGTGCCAGCATCCCGACAGGGAACTATGGCTACACCTTC.

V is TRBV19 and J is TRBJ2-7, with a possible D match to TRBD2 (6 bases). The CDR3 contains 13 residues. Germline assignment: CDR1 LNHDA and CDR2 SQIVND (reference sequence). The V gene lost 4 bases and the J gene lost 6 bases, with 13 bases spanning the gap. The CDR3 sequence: CASSSGTASEQYF. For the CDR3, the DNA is TGTGCCAGTAGTAGCGGGACCGCGTCCGAGCAGTACTTC.

The CDR3 DNA follows: TGTGCCAGCAGCAACGGGGGGTGGACTGAGCAGTTCTTC. It is translated as CASSNGGWTEQFF. The chain combines TRBV11-2 with TRBJ2-1, with TRBD2 identical over 7 bases. V shed 5 bases, J shed 9 bases, and the junction held 7 bases outside the gene matches. Germline V gene sequence: CDR1 SGHAT, CDR2 FQNNGV. This CDR3 is 13 amino acids long. Full variable domain (outside the CDR3, taken from reference TRBV11-2 and TRBJ2-1): EAGVAQSPRYKIIEKRQSVAFWCNPISGHATLYWYQQILGQGPKLLIQFQNNGVVDDSQLPKDRFSAERLKGVDSTLKIQPAKLEDSAVYLCASSNGGWTEQFFGPGTRLTVL.

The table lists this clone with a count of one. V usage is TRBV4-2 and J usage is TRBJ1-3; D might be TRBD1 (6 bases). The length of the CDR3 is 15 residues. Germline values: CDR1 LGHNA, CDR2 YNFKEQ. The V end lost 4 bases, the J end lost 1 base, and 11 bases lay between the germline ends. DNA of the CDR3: TGTGCCAGCAGCCCAGAAGGGGGATCTGGAAACACCATATATTTT. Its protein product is CASSPEGGSGNTIYF.

CDR3 in DNA: TGCGCCAGCAGCTTGGCCACGGGGATTTTAGCTGAAGCTTTCTTT. This codes for CASSLATGILAEAFF. The rearrangement links TRBV5-1 to TRBJ1-1; D remains ambiguous. Between the trimmed V and J ends, which lost 0 bases and 6 bases, there was a span of 15 bases. Germline CDR1 and CDR2: SGHRS and YFSETQ. The length of the CDR3 is 15 residues.

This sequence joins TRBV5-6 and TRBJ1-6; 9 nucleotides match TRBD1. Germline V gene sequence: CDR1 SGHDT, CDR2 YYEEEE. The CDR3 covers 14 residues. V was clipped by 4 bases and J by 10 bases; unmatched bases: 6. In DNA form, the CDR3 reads TGTGCCAGCAGCCCAGGGACAGGGACCTCACCCCTCCACTTT. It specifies CASSPGTGTSPLHF. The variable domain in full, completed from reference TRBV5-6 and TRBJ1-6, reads DAGVTQSPTHLIKTRGQQVTLRCSPKSGHDTVSWYQQALGQGPQFIFQYYEEEERQRGNFPDRFSGHQFPNYSSELNVNALLLGDSALYLCASSPGTGTSPLHFGNGTRLTVT.

The CDR3 nucleotides read TGTGCCAGCAGTTACTCTCGCAGGGTGGGCTACGAGCAGTACTTC. Translating gives CASSYSRRVGYEQYF. This chain links TRBV6-5 with TRBJ2-7, with D perhaps matching TRBD1 (5 bases). V was clipped by 0 bases and J by 3 bases, with 12 bases between them. The germline V gene has CDR1 MNHEY and CDR2 SVGAGI. CDR3 length: 15 amino acids.

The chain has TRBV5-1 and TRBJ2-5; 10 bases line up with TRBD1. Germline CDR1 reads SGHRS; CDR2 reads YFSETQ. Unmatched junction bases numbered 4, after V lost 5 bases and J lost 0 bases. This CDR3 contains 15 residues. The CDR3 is CASRLGTGDQETQYF. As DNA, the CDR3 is TGCGCCAGCAGGCTGGGGACAGGGGACCAAGAGACCCAGTACTTC.

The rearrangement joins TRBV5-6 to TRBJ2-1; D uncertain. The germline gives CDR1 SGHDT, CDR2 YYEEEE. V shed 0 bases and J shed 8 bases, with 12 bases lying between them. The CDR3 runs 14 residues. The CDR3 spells CASSLGAAEDEQFF. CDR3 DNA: TGTGCCAGCAGCTTGGGCGCGGCGGAAGATGAGCAGTTCTTC.

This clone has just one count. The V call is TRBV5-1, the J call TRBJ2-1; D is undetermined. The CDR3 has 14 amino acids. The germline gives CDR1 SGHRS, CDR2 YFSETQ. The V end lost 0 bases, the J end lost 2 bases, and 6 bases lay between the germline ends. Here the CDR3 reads CASSLGTAYNEQFF. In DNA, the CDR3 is TGCGCCAGCAGCTTGGGCACAGCCTACAATGAGCAGTTCTTC.

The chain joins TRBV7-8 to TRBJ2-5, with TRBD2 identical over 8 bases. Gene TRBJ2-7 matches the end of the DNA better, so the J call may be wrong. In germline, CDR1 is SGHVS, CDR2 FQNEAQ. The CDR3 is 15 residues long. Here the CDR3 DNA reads TGTGCCAGCAGCTTATTGCCGACTAGCGACTACGAGCAGTACTTC. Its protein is CASSLLPTSDYEQYF.

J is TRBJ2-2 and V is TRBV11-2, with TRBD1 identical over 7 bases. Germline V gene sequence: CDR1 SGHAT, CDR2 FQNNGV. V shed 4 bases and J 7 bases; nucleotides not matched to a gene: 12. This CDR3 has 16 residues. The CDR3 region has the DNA TGTGCCAGCAGCTATCAGAAGAAAACAGGGGTCGGGGAGCTGTTTTTT. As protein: CASSYQKKTGVGELFF. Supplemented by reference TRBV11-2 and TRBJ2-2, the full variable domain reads EAGVAQSPRYKIIEKRQSVAFWCNPISGHATLYWYQQILGQGPKLLIQFQNNGVVDDSQLPKDRFSAERLKGVDSTLKIQPAKLEDSAVYLCASSYQKKTGVGELFFGEGSRLTVL.

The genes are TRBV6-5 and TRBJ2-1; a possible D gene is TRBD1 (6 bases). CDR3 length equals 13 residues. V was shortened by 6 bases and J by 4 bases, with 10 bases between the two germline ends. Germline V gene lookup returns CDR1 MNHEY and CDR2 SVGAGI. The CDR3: CASRLGQYNEQFF. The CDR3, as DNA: TGTGCCAGCAGATTGGGACAATACAATGAGCAGTTCTTC.